The 26 T cell receptor beta chains reported below all come from one sample, sequenced in a study of shared clonotypes between healthy human individuals. The table came from immunoSEQ multiplex PCR; TCRdb's copy has only in-frame clones and leaves some out. The table shows over 95,000 clones, with over 65% occurring only once. The sequencing input was memory CD8+ T cells sorted from blood. Subset noted: CD45RO+ cells pooled with CCR7-negative TemRA cells. These receptors originate from a woman aged 25 to 39 in good health.

V and J are TRBV27 and TRBJ2-7, with D tentatively TRBD2 (6 bases). This CDR3 has 15 residues. Germline CDR1 reads MNHEY; CDR2 reads SMNVEV (reference sequence). Trimming stripped 5 bases from V and 3 bases from J, with 17 bases between. The CDR3 nucleotides are TGTGCCAGCAGTCTGACTAGTTCTGCATACTACGAGCAGTACTTC. This sequence encodes CASSLTSSAYYEQYF.

This clone ranks as medium-sized. The gene calls are TRBV4-2 and TRBJ2-3, with 7 nucleotides matching TRBD2. The V segment lost 1 base and the J segment 5 bases; nucleotides outside the gene matches: 6. The germline V gene has CDR1 LGHNA and CDR2 YNFKEQ. CDR3 length: 15 residues. CDR3 sequence: CASSQGAGEVDTQYF. CDR3 nucleotides: TGTGCCAGCAGCCAAGGGGCGGGAGAGGTAGATACGCAGTATTTT.

Worth noting for this clone: The sample contains more than one DNA sequence encoding this CDR3. The chain links TRBV4-2 to TRBJ1-1, with TRBD1 identical over 7 bases. The junction had 6 bases not matched to a gene; V was cut back by 4 bases and J by 1 base. Germline loops: CDR1 LGHNA, CDR2 YNFKEQ. The CDR3 has 15 amino acids. Here the CDR3 reads CASSLPGQRNTEAFF. The DNA of the CDR3 is TGTGCCAGCAGCCTACCGGGACAGAGGAACACTGAAGCTTTCTTT.

The rearrangement uses TRBV19 and TRBJ1-5; 8 bases are shared with TRBD1. This CDR3 spans 15 amino acids. Per the germline V gene, CDR1 is LNHDA and CDR2 is SQIVND (reference sequence). Trimming at V came to 6 bases and at J to 4 bases, leaving 8 bases not matched to a gene. The CDR3 sequence: CASSTTGAENQPQHF. The CDR3 DNA sequence: TGTGCCAGTAGCACGACAGGGGCCGAAAATCAGCCCCAGCATTTT.

CDR3 protein: CASSLAGHGNEQFF. DNA for the CDR3: TGTGCCAGCAGTTTAGCGGGACACGGTAATGAGCAGTTCTTC. V usage is TRBV2 and J usage is TRBJ2-1; 8 nucleotides match TRBD2. The CDR3 consists of 14 residues. After removal of 5 bases from V and 7 bases from J, the junction contained 7 bases not matched to a gene. Germline V gene sequence: CDR1 SNHLY, CDR2 FYNNEI.

The chain combines TRBV10-3 with TRBJ2-7; 9 bases match TRBD2. The CDR3 sequence is 13 residues long. Unmatched junction bases numbered 3, after V lost 8 bases and J lost 1 base. Germline CDR1 ENHRY, CDR2 SYGVKD. CDR3: CAIASGKSYEQYF. CDR3 sequence (DNA): TGTGCCATCGCTAGCGGGAAGTCCTACGAGCAGTACTTC.

This rearrangement joins TRBV11-2 to TRBJ1-1, with 7 bases identical to TRBD1. V dropped 5 bases and J dropped 1; count of bases not matched to a gene: 7. CDR3 length: 15 amino acids. Per the germline V gene, CDR1 is SGHAT and CDR2 is FQNNGV. The CDR3 loop is CASSAPGQTNTEAFF. CDR3 in DNA: TGTGCCAGCAGCGCCCCGGGACAGACGAACACTGAAGCTTTCTTT.

This clone occurred many times. The rearrangement uses TRBV7-9 and TRBJ2-3, with TRBD1 identical over 9 bases. Germline V gene data show CDR1 as SEHNR and CDR2 as FQNEAQ (reference sequence). This CDR3 has 15 residues. The junction had 4 bases not matched to a gene; V was cut back by 3 bases and J by 3 bases. This CDR3 is CASSFGTGLTDTQYF. CDR3 nucleotide sequence: TGTGCCAGCAGCTTCGGGACAGGGCTAACAGATACGCAGTATTTT.

This clone was seen once. The genes are TRBV23-1 and TRBJ2-3; 8 bases map to TRBD1. TRBV23-1 qualifies as an ORF whose function is uncertain. The V and J ends lost 11 bases and 2 bases, in that order; junction bases with no gene match: 9. The length of the CDR3 is 14 residues. CDR3 loop: CALLGQGDTDTQYF. CDR3 DNA: TGCGCCCTACTAGGACAGGGCGACACAGATACGCAGTATTTT.

The chain has TRBV7-9 and TRBJ2-7; 9 bases map to TRBD1. The CDR3 has 15 residues. The J segment lost 3 bases and the V segment lost 6 bases, leaving 9 bases of the junction unmatched. CDR1 is SEHNR, CDR2 FQNEAQ, per germline (reference sequence). The CDR3 bases are TGTGCCAGCAGACAGACAGGGGGGGCCTTCTACGAGCAGTACTTC. It codes for CASRQTGGAFYEQYF.

The J gene is TRBJ2-1, the V gene TRBV5-1, with D possibly matching TRBD2 (5 bases). The CDR3 length is 14 residues. The ends were cut back, 4 bases at V and 6 bases at J, with 14 bases in the middle. Germline CDR1 SGHRS, CDR2 YFSETQ. DNA for the CDR3: TGCGCCAGCAGCCCCGGATGGAGGTTCAATGAGCAGTTCTTC. Protein product: CASSPGWRFNEQFF.

The J gene is TRBJ2-6, the V gene TRBV5-4, with D possibly TRBD1 on 6 matching bases. This CDR3 spans 16 amino acids. The germline V gene encodes CDR1 SGHNT and CDR2 YYREEE (reference sequence). The V end lost 8 bases, the J end lost 0 bases, and 15 bases lay between the germline ends. For the CDR3, the DNA is TGTGCCAGTTCTGGGGACAAGAGCTCTGGGGCCAACGTCCTGACTTTC. Encoded protein: CASSGDKSSGANVLTF.

The chain employs TRBV28 and TRBJ2-3; possibly TRBD2 for D (7 bases). Trimming left V 6 bases short and J 5 bases short, with 18 bases between. Germline V gives CDR1 MDHEN, CDR2 SYDVKM. The CDR3 totals 15 residues. CDR3 sequence: CASRLLAKGGDTQYF. Written as DNA, the CDR3 is TGTGCCAGCAGACTACTAGCGAAAGGGGGAGATACGCAGTATTTT.

This clone was seen a few times. The chain employs TRBV19 and TRBJ2-3; no clear D. Germline V gene data show CDR1 as LNHDA and CDR2 as SQIVND (reference sequence). The CDR3 has 15 amino acids. Trimming took off 6 bases at V and 0 bases at J, with 13 bases between the two ends. CDR3 bases: TGTGCCAGTAGCCAGATTACATATAGCACAGATACGCAGTATTTT. It specifies CASSQITYSTDTQYF. Full variable domain (rest looked up from reference TRBV19 and TRBJ2-3): DGGITQSPKYLFRKEGQNVTLSCEQNLNHDAMYWYRQDPGQGLRLIYYSQIVNDFQKGDIAEGYSVSREKKESFPLTVTSAQKNPTAFYLCASSQITYSTDTQYFGPGTRLTVL.

The chain employs TRBV25-1 and TRBJ2-7; the D is unclear. Looked up from germline, CDR1 is MGHDK and CDR2 is SYGVNS. The V end lost 11 bases, the J end lost 5 bases, and 19 bases lay between the germline ends. This CDR3 is 13 amino acids long. This CDR3 is CASESKRVNEQYF. For the CDR3, the DNA is TGTGCCTCCGAGAGCAAGCGAGTGAACGAGCAGTACTTC.

To note about this clone: An end of the junction differs from the germline gene, which may be a read error. The DNA for the CDR3 is TGTGCCAGCAACCCGTCGCTAGCGGGAGGGTTTTCCCTCTCTTACGAGCACTACTTC. Protein: CASNPSLAGGFSLSYEHYF. The rearrangement uses TRBV28 and TRBJ2-7; 12 nucleotides align to TRBD2. This CDR3 spans 19 amino acids. Germline V gene data show CDR1 as MDHEN and CDR2 as SYDVKM.

The chain recombines TRBV7-9 with TRBJ2-1; D remains ambiguous. Trimming removed 2 bases at V and 4 bases at J, with 6 bases between. Per the germline V gene, CDR1 is SEHNR and CDR2 is FQNEAQ (reference sequence). CDR3 length: 13 amino acids. CDR3 in DNA: TGTGCCAGCAGCTTATGGCCTTACAATGAGCAGTTCTTC. Translation: CASSLWPYNEQFF.

The chain has TRBV28 and TRBJ2-7; D assignment may be TRBD1 or TRBD2 (6 bases each). CDR3 length: 15 residues. The V gene's germline CDR1 is MDHEN and CDR2 SYDVKM. V lost 6 bases, J lost 4 bases, and 19 bases lay in between. The CDR3 nucleotides read TGTGCCAGCAGAGAAAGAGGGGGACTTTTATACGAGCAGTACTTC. Translating it yields CASRERGGLLYEQYF.

This chain connects TRBV7-8 to TRBJ2-2, with 8 bases lining up with TRBD2. In germline, CDR1 is SGHVS, CDR2 FQNEAQ. The J segment lost 6 bases and the V segment lost 3 bases, leaving 3 bases of the junction unmatched. The CDR3 spans 14 residues. CDR3 nucleotide sequence: TGTGCCAGCAGCTTGTTACTAGCGGCCGGGGAGCTGTTTTTT. Amino acid sequence: CASSLLLAAGELFF.

V usage is TRBV7-9 and J usage is TRBJ1-2; TRBD1 is a possible D gene (5 bases). The CDR3 runs 16 residues. Trimming pared 2 bases from V and 6 bases from J, leaving 19 bases between. The germline V gene has CDR1 SEHNR and CDR2 FQNEAQ (reference sequence). CDR3 loop: CASSLSSAGYWDGYTF. Written as DNA, the CDR3 is TGTGCCAGCAGCTTATCGTCAGCAGGGTATTGGGATGGCTACACCTTC.

The V and J genes are TRBV4-2 and TRBJ2-5; TRBD1 is a possible D gene (7 bases). V gave up 6 bases and J gave up 5 bases, with 16 bases separating them. CDR3 length: 14 amino acids. CDR1 and CDR2 (germline): LGHNA, YNFKEQ. The CDR3 nucleotides read TGTGCCAGCAGTCCCACAGGGGCGGGGGAGACCCAGTACTTC. Protein sequence: CASSPTGAGETQYF.

The chain carries TRBV10-1 and TRBJ2-3, with TRBD1 as a possible D gene (6 bases). CDR1 is WNHNN and CDR2 is SYGVQD in the germline V gene (reference sequence). The CDR3 contains 16 residues. With 3 bases removed from V and 4 bases from J, the gap between germline ends came to 17 bases. This CDR3 is CASSDKGQRPPDTQYF. CDR3 sequence (DNA): TGCGCCAGCAGTGACAAGGGACAAAGGCCGCCAGATACGCAGTATTTT.

This chain links TRBV5-1 with TRBJ2-7; 9 bases line up with TRBD2. The CDR3 is 15 residues long. The germline CDR1 and CDR2 sequences are SGHRS and YFSETQ. The V gene end was trimmed by 0 bases and the J gene end by 6 bases; junction bases not matched to a gene: 7. CDR3 DNA: TGCGCCAGCAGCTTGGATGGCGGGAGGGCCGCCGAGCAGTACTTC. Translation: CASSLDGGRAAEQYF.

The genes are TRBV25-1 and TRBJ1-1; the D gene is possibly TRBD1 (5 bases). The CDR3 contains 14 residues. With 3 bases removed from V and 1 base from J, the gap between germline ends came to 9 bases. Germline V CDR1 and CDR2: MGHDK, SYGVNS. The DNA of the CDR3 is TGTGCCAGCAGTGACCGTACAGGGAACACTGAAGCTTTCTTT. Translation: CASSDRTGNTEAFF. The whole variable domain, remainder taken from reference TRBV25-1 and TRBJ1-1, is EADIYQTPRYLVIGTGKKITLECSQTMGHDKMYWYQQDPGMELHLIHYSYGVNSTEKGDLSSESTVSRIRTEHFPLTLESARPSHTSQYLCASSDRTGNTEAFFGQGTRLTVV.

The sample holds one count of this clone. The gene calls are TRBV11-2 and TRBJ2-3; 12 bases agree with TRBD2. V lost 5 bases, J lost 4 bases, and 7 bases stayed unmatched. The germline V gene encodes CDR1 SGHAT and CDR2 FQNNGV. The CDR3 spans 16 residues. The CDR3 DNA reads as TGTGCCAGCAGCCAGGCTAGCGGGAGGGGGTCAGATACGCAGTATTTT. Protein: CASSQASGRGSDTQYF.

The rearrangement joins TRBV7-9 to TRBJ1-2; 9 bases are a match to TRBD1. Looked up from germline, CDR1 is SEHNR and CDR2 is FQNEAQ (reference sequence). The CDR3 covers 14 residues. The J segment lost 6 bases and the V segment lost 1 base, leaving 3 bases of the junction unmatched. This CDR3 reads CASSLGDREHGYTF. The CDR3 bases are TGTGCCAGCAGCTTAGGGGACAGGGAGCATGGCTACACCTTC.